One sample yielded the 10 T cell receptor beta chains listed below, sequenced in a study of early T cells in non-severe SARS-CoV-2 infection. TCRdb called the 5' RACE reads again in MiXCR, with one record for every CDR3 protein. The sample contains about 89,000 distinct CDR3 sequences, 16% of which appear only once. Here the sequenced sample was whole blood, taken at baseline. Every receptor here comes from an adult who was a healthcare worker with PCR-confirmed SARS-CoV-2 infection or an uninfected control (not recorded which).

The chain combines TRBV18 with TRBJ1-1; D may be TRBD1 (6 bases). The ends were cut back, 3 bases at V and 5 bases at J, with 13 bases in the middle. The CDR3 spans 14 residues. CDR1 and CDR2 (germline): KGHSH, LQKENI. The CDR3 here is CASSPDITGTEAFF. CDR3 coding DNA: TGTGCCAGCTCACCGGACATAACAGGGACTGAAGCTTTCTTT.

This rearrangement joins TRBV29-1 to TRBJ2-1, with TRBD1 as a possible D gene (6 bases). Germline V gene lookup returns CDR1 SQVTM and CDR2 ANQGSEA. V was cut by 6 bases and J by 3 bases, with 9 bases left in between. The CDR3 length is 12 residues. CDR3 loop: CSVGDNYNEQFF. In DNA form, the CDR3 reads TGCAGCGTGGGGGACAACTACAATGAGCAGTTCTTC.

This rearrangement joins TRBV6-2 or TRBV6-3 to TRBJ2-3, with TRBD2 matching 9 bases. The CDR3 length is 13 residues. CDR1 is MNHEY, CDR2 SVGEGT, per germline. The ends lost 4 bases at V and 9 bases at J; junction bases unmatched: 5. In nucleotides, the CDR3 is TGTGCCAGCAGTTCCGGACTAGCGAACACGCAGTATTTT. It encodes CASSSGLANTQYF.

The sample holds a few counts of this clonotype. The genes are TRBV4-2 and TRBJ2-7; D gene uncertain. The CDR3 length is 14 residues. V dropped 0 bases and J dropped 4 bases, with 10 bases sitting between them. Germline V gene lookup returns CDR1 LGHNA and CDR2 YNFKEQ. The chain's CDR3 is CASSQEVMSYEQYF. In DNA, the CDR3 is TGTGCCAGCAGCCAAGAAGTAATGAGTTACGAGCAGTACTTC.

This clonotype was counted ten times or more. The chain carries TRBV27 and TRBJ1-1, with D unresolved. V was cut by 5 bases and J by 8 bases, with 15 bases left in between. Germline assignment: CDR1 MNHEY and CDR2 SMNVEV (reference sequence). The CDR3 length is 13 residues. The CDR3 DNA reads TGTGCCAGCAGTGCCCGTCAAGTAGCCGAAGCTTTCTTT. Protein product: CASSARQVAEAFF.

The rearrangement joins TRBV20-1 to TRBJ1-2; a possible D gene is TRBD1 (5 bases). Germline values: CDR1 DFQATT, CDR2 SNEGSKA (reference sequence). CDR3 length equals 17 residues. V was shortened by 0 bases and J by 4 bases, with 21 bases between the two germline ends. The CDR3 nucleotides read TGCAGTGCTAGAGACATCGGGACGATGGTTCTTGGCTATGGCTACACCTTC. It translates to CSARDIGTMVLGYGYTF.

This clonotype was seen more than once but under ten times. The chain links TRBV7-2 to TRBJ2-2, with 9 positions matching TRBD2. J lost 4 bases, V lost 4 bases, and 7 bases had no gene match. CDR3 length: 16 amino acids. Germline V CDR1 and CDR2: SGHTA, FQGNSA. The CDR3: CASSSTSGLGTGELFF. DNA of the CDR3: TGTGCCAGCAGCTCTACTAGCGGGTTAGGCACCGGGGAGCTGTTTTTT.

This clonotype was counted between two and nine times. The chain has TRBV14 and TRBJ1-6; TRBD1 matches at 7 bases. The V gene's germline CDR1 is SGHDN and CDR2 FVKESK. The J segment lost 7 bases and the V segment lost 4 bases, leaving 7 bases of the junction unmatched. This CDR3 is 15 amino acids long. This chain's CDR3 is CASSRFRGKNSPLHF. DNA of the CDR3: TGTGCCAGCAGCCGTTTCAGGGGGAAAAATTCACCCCTCCACTTT.

The V and J genes are TRBV11-3 and TRBJ2-3, with D unclear. The CDR3 is 13 residues long. The germline gives CDR1 SGHNT, CDR2 YENEEA. V lost 2 bases, J lost 4 bases, and 7 bases lay in between. The chain's CDR3 is CASSLRTADTQYF. The CDR3 DNA is TGTGCCAGCAGCTTAAGGACGGCAGATACGCAGTATTTT.

The gene calls are TRBV7-2 and TRBJ2-7; 7 nucleotides match TRBD2. The V and J ends lost 1 base and 2 bases, in that order; junction bases with no gene match: 2. CDR3 length equals 14 residues. Germline V CDR1 and CDR2: SGHTA, FQGNSA. The CDR3 here is CASSLGAGPYEQYF. For the CDR3, the DNA is TGTGCCAGCAGCTTAGGAGCGGGGCCCTACGAGCAGTACTTC.